This is a list of T cell receptor beta chains from one sample in a study of CD8+ T cells in alopecia areata. The repertoire was sequenced with immunoSEQ multiplex PCR; TCRdb's copy has only in-frame clones and lacks some. The sample holds roughly 120,000 clones, over 60% seen once. The sample consisted of CD4+ T cells sorted from blood. These receptors all stem from a human donor in good health. Both conserved end residues are part of each CDR3. D genes are given only for firm matches. A row's size may be missing; if present it is once, few, many or a size class.

size: -
J: TRBJ2-5
D: -
V: TRBV5-1
DNA: TGCGCCAGCAGCTTGGGACAGAGTTCCGAGACCCAGTACTTC
CDR3: CASSLGQSSETQYF

size: -
J: TRBJ2-5
D: -
V: TRBV18
DNA: TGTGCCAGCTCACCACCGGGAGAGACCCAGTACTTC
CDR3: CASSPPGETQYF

size: -
J: TRBJ1-6
D: -
V: TRBV27
DNA: TGTGCCAGCAGTCGACACCGGACAGCGGCTAATTCACCCCTCCACTTT
CDR3: CASSRHRTAANSPLHF

size: -
J: TRBJ2-7
D: TRBD1
V: TRBV6-5
DNA: TGTGCCAGCAGTTACGAGGGGACAGGGGCCTACGAGCAGTACTTC
CDR3: CASSYEGTGAYEQYF

size: -
J: TRBJ2-7
D: TRBD1
V: TRBV18
DNA: TGTGCCAGCTCATCGGCAGGGACAGGGCTAGGCGAGCAGTACTTC
CDR3: CASSSAGTGLGEQYF

size: -
J: TRBJ2-5
D: -
V: TRBV29-1
DNA: TGCAGCGTTGAAGATCAACAACACCAAGAGACCCAGTACTTC
CDR3: CSVEDQQHQETQYF

size: -
J: TRBJ1-1
D: -
V: TRBV7-9
DNA: TGTGCCAGCAGCTTAGGTGGGTCGACTCCTGAAGCTTTCTTT
CDR3: CASSLGGSTPEAFF

size: few
J: TRBJ2-7
D: TRBD1
V: TRBV29-1
DNA: TGCAGCGTTTGGCAGGGGGCCTCCTACGAGCAGTACTTC
CDR3: CSVWQGASYEQYF

size: -
J: TRBJ2-3
D: -
V: TRBV6-1
DNA: TGTGCCAGCAGTGAACAGCGAGGGGATACGCAGTATTTT
CDR3: CASSEQRGDTQYF

size: -
J: TRBJ2-6
D: TRBD2
V: TRBV5-1
DNA: TGCGCCAGCAGCTTGCCACTAGCGGGGGCTGGGGCCAACGTCCTGACTTTC
CDR3: CASSLPLAGAGANVLTF

size: -
J: TRBJ2-7
D: TRBD2
V: TRBV9
DNA: TGTGCCAGCAGCGACGGACTAGCGGGGTATCCCTACGAGCAGTACTTC
CDR3: CASSDGLAGYPYEQYF

size: -
J: TRBJ1-1
D: TRBD1
V: TRBV6-1
DNA: TGTGCCATCACAGGGGCCAATGAAGCTTTCTTT
CDR3: CAITGANEAFF

size: once
J: TRBJ2-3
D: -
V: TRBV2
DNA: TGTGCCAGCAGTCCAGCACTACCAGATACGCAGTATTTT
CDR3: CASSPALPDTQYF

size: -
J: TRBJ2-6
D: -
V: TRBV30
DNA: TGTGCCTGGACCGAAGGACACCGCTCTGGGGCCAACGTCCTGACTTTC
CDR3: CAWTEGHRSGANVLTF

size: -
J: TRBJ2-1
D: -
V: TRBV5-4
DNA: TGTGCCTGTGGGCAAGTGGGTTTTCGTGAGCAGTTCTTC
CDR3: CACGQVGFREQFF

size: -
J: TRBJ2-5
D: -
V: TRBV7-6
DNA: TGTGCCGGTGGGGGGGCAGGGGCCCAGGAGACCCAGTACTTC
CDR3: CAGGGAGAQETQYF

size: -
J: TRBJ2-7
D: -
V: TRBV29-1
DNA: TGCAGCGTCCGGAGGGACGGCAGCTCCTACGAGCAGTACTTC
CDR3: CSVRRDGSSYEQYF

size: -
J: TRBJ1-2
D: -
V: TRBV19
DNA: TGTGCCAGTAGGGCGGGGAGCTATGGCTACACCTTC
CDR3: CASRAGSYGYTF

size: few
J: TRBJ2-3
D: -
V: TRBV5-1
DNA: TGCGCCAGCAGCTTGGCCCAGGGGATCGCAGATACGCAGTATTTT
CDR3: CASSLAQGIADTQYF

size: -
J: TRBJ2-6
D: TRBD1
V: TRBV11-3
DNA: TGTGCCAGCAGCTTAGGGACAGGGAAAGGCTCTGGGGCCAACGTCCTGACTTTC
CDR3: CASSLGTGKGSGANVLTF

size: -
J: TRBJ1-1
D: -
V: TRBV7-9
DNA: TGTGCCAGCAGCCACCCTCCGGGAGCTTTCTTT
CDR3: CASSHPPGAFF

size: -
J: TRBJ2-7
D: -
V: TRBV7-8
DNA: TGTGCCAGCAGCGCGAGGTACGAGCAGTACTTC
CDR3: CASSARYEQYF

size: -
J: TRBJ2-5
D: -
V: TRBV7-2
DNA: TGTGCCAGCAGCTTATCACCTTCCTTTGCCGCGGAGACCCAGTACTTC
CDR3: CASSLSPSFAAETQYF

size: once
J: TRBJ1-1
D: TRBD1
V: TRBV6-6
DNA: TGTGCCAGCAGTTCCCGACAGGGCCATGAAGCTTTCTTT
CDR3: CASSSRQGHEAFF

size: -
J: TRBJ2-3
D: TRBD1
V: TRBV6-4
DNA: TGTGCCAGCAGTGACTCGGACAGGGCCACAGATACGCAGTATTTT
CDR3: CASSDSDRATDTQYF

size: -
J: TRBJ2-1
D: TRBD2
V: TRBV6-5
DNA: TGTGCCAGCAGTCGACTAGCAAATGAGCAGTTCTTC
CDR3: CASSRLANEQFF

size: -
J: TRBJ2-5
D: -
V: TRBV4-1
DNA: TGCGCCAGCAGCCAAGATGGCGCAGGGACTCAAGAGACCCAGTACTTC
CDR3: CASSQDGAGTQETQYF

size: -
J: TRBJ2-2
D: -
V: TRBV5-6
DNA: TGTGCCAGCAGCTTAGGAGGCACCGGGGAGCTGTTTTTT
CDR3: CASSLGGTGELFF

size: -
J: TRBJ2-7
D: -
V: TRBV29-1
DNA: TGCAGCGCCGCCGGGGCCGACGAGCAGTACTTC
CDR3: CSAAGADEQYF

size: -
J: TRBJ2-5
D: -
V: TRBV29-1
DNA: TGCAGCCACGGCCAGGGTGGAGAGACCCAGTACTTC
CDR3: CSHGQGGETQYF

size: -
J: TRBJ1-1
D: -
V: TRBV19
DNA: TGTGCCAGTAGTATAGCAGGAATGAACACTGAAGCTTTCTTT
CDR3: CASSIAGMNTEAFF

size: -
J: TRBJ1-2
D: -
V: TRBV12-5
DNA: TGTGCTAGTGGTTTGGCAGACGTTAACTATGGCTACACCTTC
CDR3: CASGLADVNYGYTF

size: -
J: TRBJ2-7
D: -
V: TRBV5-1
DNA: TGCGCCAGTGCACTCTGGGGGCAGTACTTC
CDR3: CASALWGQYF

size: -
J: TRBJ2-4
D: -
V: TRBV23-1
DNA: TGCGCCAGCAGTCTAGCCAAAAACATTCAGTACTTC
CDR3: CASSLAKNIQYF

size: -
J: TRBJ1-5
D: TRBD1
V: TRBV23-1
DNA: TGCGCCAGCAGTCGAAGACAGGGGGGTAGGAATCAGCCCCAGCATTTT
CDR3: CASSRRQGGRNQPQHF

size: few
J: TRBJ1-1
D: TRBD1
V: TRBV29-1
DNA: TGCAGCGTACCACAGGGGGGCCGGACTGAAGCTTTCTTT
CDR3: CSVPQGGRTEAFF

size: -
J: TRBJ2-2
D: -
V: TRBV7-9
DNA: TGTGCCAGCAGCCTCCGGGACGGGACCACCGGGGAGCTGTTTTTT
CDR3: CASSLRDGTTGELFF

size: -
J: TRBJ1-2
D: -
V: TRBV5-6
DNA: TGTGCCAGCAGCTTGCTCCCGGATAACTATGGCTACACCTTC
CDR3: CASSLLPDNYGYTF

size: few
J: TRBJ1-1
D: -
V: TRBV29-1
DNA: TGCAGCGTTGAAGGGGTGTTTACTGAAGCTTTCTTT
CDR3: CSVEGVFTEAFF

size: few
J: TRBJ1-2
D: -
V: TRBV5-1
DNA: TGCGCCAGCAGCCGCTTCACAGGGAACTCTGAAGGCTACACCTTC
CDR3: CASSRFTGNSEGYTF

size: -
J: TRBJ2-1
D: TRBD1
V: TRBV2
DNA: TGTGCCAGCAGTGAAGACAGGGGGTACAATGAGCAGTTCTTC
CDR3: CASSEDRGYNEQFF

size: -
J: TRBJ1-5
D: -
V: TRBV4-1
DNA: TGCGCCAGCAGCCAAGGGATGAGACAGCCCCAGCATTTT
CDR3: CASSQGMRQPQHF

size: -
J: TRBJ2-3
D: -
V: TRBV29-1
DNA: TGCAGCGTTGTATGGGGCACAGATACGCAGTATTTT
CDR3: CSVVWGTDTQYF

size: -
J: TRBJ2-7
D: TRBD1
V: TRBV2
DNA: TGTGCCAGCAGTTACAGGGGTACCACCTACGAGCAGTACTTC
CDR3: CASSYRGTTYEQYF

size: once
J: TRBJ1-5
D: -
V: TRBV15
DNA: TGTGCCACCAGCAGAGAAGGCAATCAGCCCCAGCATTTT
CDR3: CATSREGNQPQHF

size: -
J: TRBJ1-2
D: -
V: TRBV29-1
DNA: TGCAGCGTTGAAGCATCGGGGGGTGGCTACACCTTC
CDR3: CSVEASGGGYTF